The rows below give T cell receptor beta chains drawn from one sample of a study of PD-L1 blockade in urothelial cancer. Clones were read by immunoSEQ multiplex PCR, and TCRdb kept only the in-frame ones, dropping some. The sample holds some 45,000 clones; approximately 90% are singletons and the top ten take less than 4%. The specimen comprised PBMCs, sampled around atezolizumab (anti-PD-L1) treatment. The receptors here all came from a man of 80 years or more with urothelial cancer. The CDR3 runs from the conserved cysteine through the conserved F or W. The D gene is left open where the match is weak. The size entry is marked missing in some rows and otherwise reads once, few, many or a size class.

D gene	J gene	clone size	V gene	CDR3 protein	CDR3 DNA
TRBD2	TRBJ2-3	-	TRBV6-5	CASSYFRDGRADTQYF	TGTGCCAGCAGTTACTTCCGGGACGGGAGGGCAGATACGCAGTATTTT
TRBD1	TRBJ1-1	-	TRBV5-1	CASSWGQMNTEAFF	TGCGCCAGCAGCTGGGGACAGATGAACACTGAAGCTTTCTTT
TRBD2	TRBJ2-3	-	TRBV25-1	CASSGSGSATDTQYF	TGTGCCAGCAGTGGTAGCGGGAGTGCAACAGATACGCAGTATTTT
TRBD2	TRBJ2-1	-	TRBV14	CASSLSGTYSYNEQFF	TGTGCCAGCAGCCTTAGCGGGACCTACTCCTACAATGAGCAGTTCTTC
TRBD2	TRBJ2-1	-	TRBV7-2	CASSLALAGSYNEQFF	TGTGCCAGCAGCTTAGCGCTAGCGGGCTCCTACAATGAGCAGTTCTTC
-	TRBJ2-1	-	TRBV7-6	CASSPEGGAYNEQFF	TGTGCCAGCAGCCCGGAGGGCGGGGCCTACAATGAGCAGTTCTTC
-	TRBJ2-7	-	TRBV27	CASMQGVSSYEQYF	TGTGCCAGCATGCAAGGGGTCAGCTCCTACGAGCAGTACTTC
-	TRBJ1-2	-	TRBV27	CASSFISGTFDGYTF	TGTGCCAGCAGTTTTATAAGCGGCACATTTGATGGCTACACCTTC
-	TRBJ1-2	-	TRBV7-2	CASSLGGSGEAGYTF	TGTGCCAGCAGCTTAGGGGGGTCAGGGGAAGCTGGCTACACCTTC
-	TRBJ2-7	-	TRBV10-3	CAISVQGSGEQYF	TGTGCCATCAGTGTCCAGGGGTCCGGGGAGCAGTACTTC
TRBD2	TRBJ2-5	-	TRBV25-1	CASSFGGLAGGQETQYF	TGTGCCAGCAGTTTCGGAGGGCTAGCGGGAGGCCAAGAGACCCAGTACTTC
-	TRBJ2-5	-	TRBV5-1	CASSTPTPEETQYF	TGCGCCAGCAGCACGCCGACTCCAGAAGAGACCCAGTACTTC
-	TRBJ2-1	-	TRBV6-1	CASRATGGAGNEQFF	TGTGCCAGCAGGGCGACTGGGGGGGCTGGAAATGAGCAGTTCTTC
-	TRBJ2-7	-	TRBV29-1	CSVRVSYEQYF	TGCAGCGTTCGGGTCTCCTACGAGCAGTACTTC
-	TRBJ1-1	-	TRBV30	CAWTLRTGRGIEAFF	TGTGCCTGGACCCTCAGAACAGGTAGGGGTATTGAAGCTTTCTTT
-	TRBJ1-3	-	TRBV28	CASSLQGPSSGNTIYF	TGTGCCAGCAGTTTACAGGGCCCGAGCTCTGGAAACACCATATATTTT
TRBD1	TRBJ2-3	-	TRBV4-1	CASSPGQVLTDTQYF	TGCGCCAGCAGTCCGGGACAGGTCTTGACAGATACGCAGTATTTT
TRBD1	TRBJ2-7	-	TRBV6-5	CASSYPGQGRYEQYF	TGTGCCAGCAGTTACCCCGGACAGGGCAGGTACGAGCAGTACTTC
TRBD1	TRBJ2-3	-	TRBV7-9	CASSSGQGVDTQYF	TGTGCCAGCAGCTCCGGACAGGGGGTAGATACGCAGTATTTT
TRBD2	TRBJ2-1	-	TRBV14	CASSQLAGGYNEQFF	TGTGCCAGCAGCCAACTAGCGGGAGGCTACAATGAGCAGTTCTTC
-	TRBJ1-1	-	TRBV6-6	CASRPTKNTEAFF	TGTGCCAGCAGACCTACTAAGAACACTGAAGCTTTCTTT
-	TRBJ1-1	-	TRBV5-1	CASSLGRATEAFF	TGCGCCAGCAGCTTGGGCAGGGCCACTGAAGCTTTCTTT
TRBD2	TRBJ2-7	-	TRBV6-5	CASSYSGLVYF	TGTGCCAGCAGTTACTCGGGACTAGTCTACTTC
-	TRBJ2-3	-	TRBV7-8	CASRPPGTSTDTQYF	TGTGCCAGCCGACCTCCCGGGACAAGCACAGATACGCAGTATTTT
-	TRBJ1-4	-	TRBV5-1	CASSLGSGFNEKLFF	TGCGCCAGCAGCTTGGGGTCAGGATTTAATGAAAAACTGTTTTTT
TRBD2	TRBJ2-1	-	TRBV11-2	CASSPEEGGPLGNEQFF	TGTGCCAGCAGCCCCGAGGAGGGAGGGCCTCTTGGTAATGAGCAGTTCTTC
TRBD1	TRBJ1-5	once	TRBV27	CASSHPGGGWPQHF	TGTGCCAGCAGTCATCCAGGGGGCGGGTGGCCCCAGCATTTT
TRBD1	TRBJ1-5	-	TRBV7-9	CASSAGQAAQHF	TGTGCCAGCAGCGCGGGACAGGCAGCCCAGCATTTT
TRBD2	TRBJ2-1	few	TRBV19	CASSKQREVGEQFF	TGTGCCAGTAGTAAACAGCGGGAGGTGGGTGAGCAGTTCTTC
TRBD2	TRBJ2-3	-	TRBV6-5	CASRLAGVDTQYF	TGTGCCAGCAGATTAGCGGGAGTGGATACGCAGTATTTT
-	TRBJ2-7	-	TRBV20-1	CSARSYEQYF	TGCAGTGCTAGATCTTACGAGCAGTACTTC
TRBD2	TRBJ2-7	-	TRBV10-2	CASTEPMGGHYEQYF	TGCGCCAGCACTGAACCGATGGGAGGGCACTACGAGCAGTACTTC
-	TRBJ1-3	-	TRBV19	CASSVQGASGNTIYF	TGTGCCAGTAGTGTTCAAGGGGCCTCTGGAAACACCATATATTTT
-	TRBJ2-3	-	TRBV27	CASSLIAYSTDTQYF	TGTGCCAGCAGTTTAATAGCGTATAGCACAGATACGCAGTATTTT
TRBD2	TRBJ2-2	-	TRBV11-2	CASSSGLAGGAGELFF	TGTGCCAGCAGCTCCGGACTAGCGGGAGGGGCCGGGGAGCTGTTTTTT
TRBD1	TRBJ2-7	-	TRBV6-5	CASSGQVTSYEQYF	TGTGCCAGCAGCGGACAGGTTACTTCCTACGAGCAGTACTTC
-	TRBJ2-3	-	TRBV18	CASSRTSTDTQYF	TGTGCCAGCTCGCGAACGAGCACAGATACGCAGTATTTT
-	TRBJ1-5	-	TRBV29-1	CSAVTADPNQPQHF	TGCAGCGCCGTTACAGCAGACCCCAATCAGCCCCAGCATTTT
TRBD1	TRBJ1-2	-	TRBV10-3	CAISEPGTGGSGYGYTF	TGTGCCATCAGTGAGCCGGGAACAGGGGGCTCGGGCTATGGCTACACCTTC
TRBD2	TRBJ2-1	-	TRBV5-1	CASRSTGTSGGDEQFF	TGCGCCAGCAGATCTACCGGGACTAGCGGGGGGGATGAGCAGTTCTTC
TRBD2	TRBJ2-1	-	TRBV7-9	CASTQGTSGGDEQFF	TGTGCCAGCACCCAGGGGACTAGCGGGGGGGATGAGCAGTTCTTC
TRBD1	TRBJ1-1	-	TRBV7-9	CASSPGTGGRDTEAFF	TGTGCCAGCAGCCCCGGGACAGGGGGACGAGACACTGAAGCTTTCTTT